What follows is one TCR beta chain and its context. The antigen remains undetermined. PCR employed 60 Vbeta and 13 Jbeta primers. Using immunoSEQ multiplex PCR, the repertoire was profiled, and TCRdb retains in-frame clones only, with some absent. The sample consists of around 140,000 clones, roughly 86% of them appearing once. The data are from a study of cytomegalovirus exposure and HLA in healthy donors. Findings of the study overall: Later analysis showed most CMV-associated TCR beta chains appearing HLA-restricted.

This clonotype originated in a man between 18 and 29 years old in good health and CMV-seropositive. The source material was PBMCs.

The CDR3 here is CASSPRTEARHTGELFF. CDR3 nucleotide sequence: TGTGCCAGCAGCCCCCGCACCGAGGCTAGGCACACCGGGGAGCTGTTTTTT. V and J are TRBV9 and TRBJ2-2; D is ambiguous. Germline V gene data show CDR1 as SGDLS and CDR2 as YYNGEE. Trimming took 4 bases from V and 3 from J, leaving 19 bases between them. The CDR3 spans 17 residues. The complete variable domain, with remaining parts taken from reference TRBV9 and TRBJ2-2, reads DSGVTQTPKHLITATGQRVTLRCSPRSGDLSVYWYQQSLDQGLQFLIQYYNGEERAKGNILERFSAQQFPDLHSELNLSSLELGDSALYFCASSPRTEARHTGELFFGEGSRLTVL.